The 26 T cell receptor beta chains below come from one sample, sequenced in a study of CD8 T cells in Susac syndrome. With random hexamers, roughly 0.5 to 1 ug RNA was reverse transcribed. In TCRdb, the immunoSEQ multiplex PCR reads were re-called with MiXCR into one record per CDR3 protein. The table lists some 400,000 distinct CDR3 sequences, around 85% of them singletons. Sequenced input: CD8+ T cells from PBMCs. The receptor set was obtained from a human donor with multiple sclerosis.

This clonotype was detected once. The chain uses TRBV5-1 and TRBJ2-3; 8 bases match TRBD1. The CDR3 spans 16 residues. Germline trimming cut 4 bases from V and 0 bases from J; bases unmatched to any gene: 7. Germline CDR1 is SGHRS and CDR2 is YFSETQ. CDR3 sequence reads: CASSGGQGASTDTQYF. CDR3 bases: TGCGCCAGCAGCGGAGGACAGGGCGCGAGCACAGATACGCAGTATTTT.

The chain has TRBV6-5 and TRBJ2-7, with no clear D. V lost 5 bases and J 2 bases, leaving 10 bases between the germline ends. Germline V gene lookup returns CDR1 MNHEY and CDR2 SVGAGI. This CDR3 has 13 amino acids. CDR3: CASSGNSPYEQYF. The CDR3 bases are TGTGCCAGCAGTGGGAACAGCCCCTACGAGCAGTACTTC.

The chain recombines TRBV29-1 with TRBJ2-1; no reliable D call. The length of the CDR3 is 15 residues. Between the trimmed V and J ends, which lost 0 bases and 0 bases, there was a span of 9 bases. Germline values: CDR1 SQVTM, CDR2 ANQGSEA. The CDR3 bases are TGCAGCGTTGAAGACGAGCACAACTCCTACAATGAGCAGTTCTTC. Residues: CSVEDEHNSYNEQFF.

This clonotype has a handful of counts. The chain couples TRBV7-3 to TRBJ2-5, with a possible D match to TRBD2 (5 bases). CDR3 length equals 13 residues. Deletions cut 5 bases from V and 4 bases from J, with 11 bases between. Germline V CDR1 and CDR2: SGHTA, FQGTGA. The chain's CDR3 is CASSPGLGETQYF. In DNA, the CDR3 is TGTGCCAGCAGCCCCGGACTTGGAGAGACCCAGTACTTC.

The chain carries TRBV5-4 and TRBJ2-7; possibly TRBD1 for D (5 bases). CDR3 length equals 14 residues. Germline V lookup: CDR1 SGHNT, CDR2 YYREEE (reference sequence). V was cut by 4 bases and J by 3 bases, with 14 bases left in between. This CDR3 reads CASSREQAYYEQYF. CDR3 in DNA: TGTGCCAGCAGCCGTGAACAGGCCTACTACGAGCAGTACTTC.

The genes are TRBV7-9 and TRBJ2-2; tentative D call: TRBD1 (6 bases). V shed 5 bases and J shed 12 bases, with 22 bases lying between them. Per the germline V gene, CDR1 is SEHNR and CDR2 is FQNEAQ (reference sequence). This CDR3 is 15 amino acids long. CDR3 in amino acids: CASSPILTPGQKLFF. The CDR3 bases are TGTGCCAGCAGCCCCATCCTCACACCGGGACAAAAGCTGTTTTTT.

The rearrangement uses TRBV5-1 and TRBJ2-7, with D maybe TRBD2 (5 bases). V was shortened by 6 bases and J by 5 bases, with 18 bases between the two germline ends. Per the germline V gene, CDR1 is SGHRS and CDR2 is YFSETQ. This CDR3 has 14 residues. The DNA of the CDR3 is TGCGCCAGCAAGCCTGGCGGCGGAGCGGACGAGCAGTACTTC. As protein: CASKPGGGADEQYF.

The chain is built from TRBV3-1 and TRBJ1-4; a weak D match, TRBD1 (6 bases). Deletions cut 4 bases from V and 0 bases from J, with 9 bases between. CDR3 length: 15 residues. From germline, CDR1 is LGHDT and CDR2 YNNKEL (reference sequence). For the CDR3, the DNA is TGTGCCAGCAGCCGTACAGGGACAACTAATGAAAAACTGTTTTTT. Translating it yields CASSRTGTTNEKLFF.

V gene TRBV27 combines with J gene TRBJ2-7; no firm D call. The CDR3 is 16 amino acids. V was cut by 0 bases and J by 4 bases, with 16 bases left in between. The germline CDR1 and CDR2 sequences are MNHEY and SMNVEV (reference sequence). The CDR3 loop is CASSLSAPRMEYEQYF. In DNA form, the CDR3 reads TGTGCCAGCAGTTTATCGGCTCCCAGAATGGAATACGAGCAGTACTTC.

The chain employs TRBV6-5 and TRBJ2-3; D gene unclear. The ends were cut back, 3 bases at V and 13 bases at J, with 23 bases in the middle. CDR1 is MNHEY, CDR2 SVGAGI, per germline. This CDR3 spans 15 amino acids. The CDR3: CASSYSSMETNIEYF. The CDR3 DNA sequence: TGTGCCAGCAGTTATTCCTCAATGGAGACAAACATTGAGTATTTT.

This chain joins TRBV2 and TRBJ1-3; D is possibly TRBD1 (5 bases). The CDR3 is made up of 11 amino acids. Trimming stripped 6 bases from V and 11 bases from J, with 11 bases between. Germline CDR1 and CDR2: SNHLY and FYNNEI. The CDR3 DNA follows: TGTGCCAGCAGAGGGGCCCCCGCCATATATTTT. Encoded protein: CASRGAPAIYF.

The chain carries TRBV4-1 and TRBJ1-2, with D tentatively TRBD1 (6 bases). Trimming removed 4 bases at V and 5 bases at J, with 14 bases between. The CDR3 has 14 amino acids. Germline V gene sequence: CDR1 MGHRA, CDR2 YSYEKL. CDR3 residues: CASSLSAGVYGYTF. The DNA for the CDR3 is TGCGCCAGCAGCCTATCGGCAGGGGTATATGGCTACACCTTC.

The V gene is TRBV19, the J gene TRBJ1-2, with a weak D call TRBD1 (5 bases). Germline CDR1 reads LNHDA; CDR2 reads SQIVND (reference sequence). Trimming took 7 bases from V and 4 from J, leaving 13 bases between them. CDR3 length: 13 amino acids. The CDR3 is CASTPTELYGYTF. The CDR3 DNA reads as TGTGCCAGTACCCCGACAGAACTCTATGGCTACACCTTC.

The CDR3 region has the DNA TGTGCCAGCAGCCAAGATTTGGCAGAGATCCCCTACGAGCAGTACTTC. This codes for CASSQDLAEIPYEQYF. The rearrangement joins TRBV3-1 to TRBJ2-7; no reliable D call. Germline V gene data show CDR1 as LGHDT and CDR2 as YNNKEL (reference sequence). The V end lost 0 bases, the J end lost 2 bases, and 14 bases lay between the germline ends. CDR3 length: 16 amino acids.

This sequence joins TRBV12-3 or TRBV12-4 and TRBJ1-6, with D uncertain. This CDR3 comprises 13 residues. Trimming shortened V by 1 base and J by 7 bases, and 5 bases separated the two germline ends. CDR3 sequence (DNA): TGTGCCAGCAGTTTAGTGGGAAATTCACCCCTCCACTTT. This translates into CASSLVGNSPLHF.

As concerns this clonotype: The junction does not match germline at one end; this may be a read error. This sequence joins TRBV4-1 and TRBJ1-4, with D uncertain. From germline, CDR1 is MGHRA and CDR2 YSYEKL. The CDR3 loop spans 13 amino acids. In DNA form, the CDR3 reads TGCGCCAGCAACAACGGACCTAATGAAAGACTGTTTTTT. Translation gives CASNNGPNERLFF.

The genes are TRBV5-1 and TRBJ2-7, with 8 nucleotides matching TRBD1. Germline CDR1 and CDR2: SGHRS and YFSETQ. This CDR3 region has 16 residues. The J segment lost 2 bases and the V segment lost 1 base, leaving 8 bases of the junction unmatched. CDR3 region: CASSLTDRGSPYEQYF. The CDR3 bases are TGCGCCAGCAGCTTGACAGACAGGGGAAGCCCCTACGAGCAGTACTTC.

The chain recombines TRBV2 with TRBJ2-7, with D hard to call. The length of the CDR3 is 12 residues. Between the trimmed V and J ends, which lost 3 bases and 0 bases, there was a span of 3 bases. The V gene's germline CDR1 is SNHLY and CDR2 FYNNEI. The CDR3 nucleotides are TGTGCCAGCAGTGATAACTCCTACGAGCAGTACTTC. This translates into CASSDNSYEQYF.

This chain joins TRBV6-5 and TRBJ2-2; D unresolved. CDR1 is MNHEY and CDR2 is SVGAGI in the germline V gene. V lost 7 bases and J lost 3, with 12 bases in between. There are 14 residues in the CDR3. CDR3 region: CASTLLADTGELFF. The CDR3 region has the DNA TGTGCCAGCACCCTCCTGGCAGACACCGGGGAGCTGTTTTTT.

The rearrangement links TRBV5-1 to TRBJ2-2; possible D gene TRBD1, 7 bases. Trimming removed 2 bases at V and 5 bases at J, with 13 bases between. This CDR3 spans 15 amino acids. Per germline, CDR1 SGHRS and CDR2 YFSETQ. The CDR3, as DNA: TGCGCCAGCAGCTTTTTGGAGGGGGCTACCGGGGAGCTGTTTTTT. Protein: CASSFLEGATGELFF.

This clonotype was seen a single time. The chain is built from TRBV7-9 and TRBJ2-1; 10 nucleotides line up with TRBD2. With V trimmed by 8 bases and J by 7 bases, 5 bases remained unmatched. Germline V gene data show CDR1 as SEHNR and CDR2 as FQNEAQ (reference sequence). The CDR3 spans 13 residues. CDR3 bases: TGTGCCAGCGGAACTAGCGGGAAAAATGAGCAGTTCTTC. Its translation is CASGTSGKNEQFF. The entire variable domain, with the rest obtained from reference TRBV7-9 and TRBJ2-1, is as follows: DTGVSQNPRHKITKRGQNVTFRCDPISEHNRLYWYRQTLGQGPEFLTYFQNEAQLEKSRLLSDRFSAERPKGSFSTLEIQRTEQGDSAMYLCASGTSGKNEQFFGPGTRLTVL.

The rearrangement uses TRBV2 and TRBJ2-1, with no clear D. Germline V gene lookup returns CDR1 SNHLY and CDR2 FYNNEI. CDR3 size: 13 residues. V was shortened by 6 bases and J by 5 bases, with 11 bases between the two germline ends. The chain's CDR3 is CASSPDGNNEQFF. The CDR3 DNA reads as TGTGCCAGCAGCCCCGACGGAAACAATGAGCAGTTCTTC.

This chain links TRBV6-5 with TRBJ1-1; possible D gene TRBD1, 5 bases. The V and J ends lost 5 bases and 5 bases respectively, with 9 bases between them. CDR1 is MNHEY and CDR2 is SVGAGI in the germline V gene. This CDR3 is 12 amino acids long. The CDR3 DNA follows: TGTGCCAGCAGTCCGGGGCGGACTGAAGCTTTCTTT. As protein: CASSPGRTEAFF.

J is TRBJ1-1 and V is TRBV19; D gene unclear. Trimming removed 4 bases at V and 6 bases at J, with 9 bases between. The CDR3 runs 12 residues. Looked up from germline, CDR1 is LNHDA and CDR2 is SQIVND (reference sequence). CDR3 coding DNA: TGTGCCAGTAGTACCGGGATGGCTGAAGCTTTCTTT. It yields the protein CASSTGMAEAFF. The entire variable domain, with the rest obtained from reference TRBV19 and TRBJ1-1, is as follows: DGGITQSPKYLFRKEGQNVTLSCEQNLNHDAMYWYRQDPGQGLRLIYYSQIVNDFQKGDIAEGYSVSREKKESFPLTVTSAQKNPTAFYLCASSTGMAEAFFGQGTRLTVV.

This chain joins TRBV2 and TRBJ1-1; no clear D gene. This CDR3 contains 12 residues. Per germline, CDR1 SNHLY and CDR2 FYNNEI. With 2 bases removed from V and 7 bases from J, the gap between germline ends came to 8 bases. As DNA, the CDR3 is TGTGCCAGCAGTGAACTGATGGTTGAAGCTTTCTTT. Its protein product is CASSELMVEAFF.

The chain employs TRBV6-1 and TRBJ2-2, with D possibly TRBD1 on 6 matching bases. Trimming left V 4 bases short and J 4 bases short, with 7 bases between. CDR3 length equals 13 residues. Germline CDR1 reads MNHNS; CDR2 reads SASEGT. CDR3 DNA sequence: TGTGCCAGCAGTGTGGACAGCACCGGGGAGCTGTTTTTT. It is translated as CASSVDSTGELFF.